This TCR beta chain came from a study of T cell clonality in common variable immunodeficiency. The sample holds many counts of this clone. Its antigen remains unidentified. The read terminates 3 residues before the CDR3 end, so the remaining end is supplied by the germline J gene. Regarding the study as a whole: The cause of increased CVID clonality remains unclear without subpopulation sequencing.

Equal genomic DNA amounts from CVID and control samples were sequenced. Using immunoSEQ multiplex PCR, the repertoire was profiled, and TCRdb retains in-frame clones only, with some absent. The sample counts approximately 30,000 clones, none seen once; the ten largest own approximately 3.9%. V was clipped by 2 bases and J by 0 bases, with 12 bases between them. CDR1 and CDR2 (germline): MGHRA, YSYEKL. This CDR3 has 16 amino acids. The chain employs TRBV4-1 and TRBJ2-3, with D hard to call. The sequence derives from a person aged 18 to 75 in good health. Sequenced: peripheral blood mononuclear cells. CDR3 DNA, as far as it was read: TGCGCCAGCAGCCAACTACAGTTAGTTAGCACAGATACG. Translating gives CASSQLQLVSTDT. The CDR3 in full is CASSQLQLVSTDTQYF.